These 21 T cell receptor beta chains were sequenced from one sample in a study of cytomegalovirus exposure and HLA in healthy donors. The PCR had 60 Vbeta and 13 Jbeta primers. Profiled with immunoSEQ multiplex PCR; TCRdb holds only in-frame clones, not every one. This table has under 200,000 clones, around 78% appearing once. Sequencing was performed on PBMCs. All receptors come from a man under 40 in good health and CMV-seronegative.

The chain recombines TRBV29-1 with TRBJ2-7; 9 bases fit TRBD2. The CDR3 length is 16 residues. CDR1 is SQVTM and CDR2 is ANQGSEA in the germline V gene. V lost 3 bases to trimming and J lost 1 base; unmatched junction nucleotides: 10. This CDR3 reads CSVDGELAGQSYEQYF. In DNA form, the CDR3 reads TGCAGCGTTGATGGCGAACTAGCGGGCCAATCCTACGAGCAGTACTTC.

The CDR3 DNA reads as TGTGCCAGCAGCTTGTTGGGCAGACCCTACGAGCAGTACTTC. Its translation is CASSLLGRPYEQYF. The chain joins TRBV5-8 to TRBJ2-7, with D unresolved. The CDR3 contains 14 residues. The V and J ends lost 1 base and 2 bases respectively, with 10 bases between them. Germline V gives CDR1 SGHTS, CDR2 YDEGEE.

The CDR3 nucleotides read TGCGCCAGCAGCTCAGGACAGGGGCGTAGAGATACGCAGTATTTT. Its translation: CASSSGQGRRDTQYF. The chain employs TRBV5-1 and TRBJ2-3; 9 bases are a match to TRBD1. Trimming cost V 3 bases and J 5 bases; bases outside gene matches: 7. Germline V gene lookup returns CDR1 SGHRS and CDR2 YFSETQ. There are 15 residues in the CDR3.

This rearrangement joins TRBV5-1 to TRBJ2-5; weak D call: TRBD1 (6 bases). The germline V gene encodes CDR1 SGHRS and CDR2 YFSETQ. The CDR3 runs to 13 residues. The V and J ends lost 5 bases and 5 bases respectively, with 13 bases between them. The CDR3 DNA sequence: TGCGCCAGCAGAACTACAGGGATGGAGACCCAGTACTTC. It specifies CASRTTGMETQYF.

V usage is TRBV5-1 and J usage is TRBJ2-1; D is unresolved. The germline CDR1 and CDR2 sequences are SGHRS and YFSETQ. The CDR3 spans 15 residues. V dropped 0 bases and J dropped 13 bases, with 20 bases sitting between them. The CDR3 reads CASSLGLLGGEHQFF. Written as DNA, the CDR3 is TGCGCCAGCAGCTTGGGACTTCTGGGTGGAGAACATCAGTTCTTC.

This clone was detected only a few times. The chain combines TRBV11-2 with TRBJ2-2; 11 bases are a match to TRBD2. V shed 5 bases and J 1 base; nucleotides not matched to a gene: 3. This CDR3 is built from 16 residues. Looked up from germline, CDR1 is SGHAT and CDR2 is FQNNGV. The CDR3 DNA is TGTGCCAGCAGCCTCCTAGCGGGAGGGAACACCGGGGAGCTGTTTTTT. Translation: CASSLLAGGNTGELFF.

The gene calls are TRBV1 and TRBJ2-7; the table gives TRBD2 as D, unverified against the DNA. TRBV1 is recorded as a pseudogene. This CDR3 is built from 16 residues. CDR3 region: CTSSQGVRQRRDEQYF. CDR3 sequence (DNA): TGCACCAGCAGCCAAGGTGTCCGGCAGCGGAGGGACGAGCAGTACTTC.

This clone has just one count. The chain recombines TRBV19 with TRBJ2-2; no definite D call. V was clipped by 5 bases and J by 1 base, with 17 bases between them. Germline-derived CDR1 and CDR2 are LNHDA and SQIVND (reference sequence). The CDR3 runs to 17 residues. The CDR3 region is CASSAGRLDQNTGELFF. As DNA, the CDR3 is TGTGCCAGTAGTGCAGGCCGTTTAGATCAGAACACCGGGGAGCTGTTTTTT.

The genes are TRBV11-2 and TRBJ2-7; TRBD2 matches at 8 bases. Germline CDR1 and CDR2: SGHAT and FQNNGV. The CDR3 contains 15 residues. Germline trimming cut 1 base from V and 6 bases from J; bases unmatched to any gene: 8. The CDR3 is CASSLVMTGGGEQYF. The CDR3 coding sequence is TGTGCCAGCAGCTTAGTCATGACGGGAGGGGGCGAGCAGTACTTC.

V and J are TRBV18 and TRBJ2-7; D is ambiguous. The CDR3 contains 13 residues. Germline V gives CDR1 KGHSH, CDR2 LQKENI. Trimming took 0 bases from V and 6 from J, leaving 9 bases between them. The CDR3 spells CASSPPLLPEQYF. Here the CDR3 DNA reads TGTGCCAGCTCACCACCGCTTCTACCCGAGCAGTACTTC.

The V call is TRBV28, the J call TRBJ1-5; tentatively, D is TRBD1 (6 bases). Germline lookup yields CDR1 MDHEN and CDR2 SYDVKM. CDR3 length equals 16 residues. V lost 5 bases, J lost 4 bases, and 18 bases lay in between. CDR3 nucleotide sequence: TGTGCCAGCAGTCCAACCGGGACAACCCGAAATCAGCCCCAGCATTTT. It translates to CASSPTGTTRNQPQHF.

This chain joins TRBV5-1 and TRBJ1-1; 10 bases agree with TRBD1. V dropped 0 bases and J dropped 4; count of bases not matched to a gene: 3. The CDR3 length is 15 residues. Germline V gene data show CDR1 as SGHRS and CDR2 as YFSETQ. The CDR3 loop reads CASSLGQGAATEAFF. The CDR3 DNA reads as TGCGCCAGCAGCTTGGGACAGGGGGCCGCCACTGAAGCTTTCTTT. The full variable domain, in which reference TRBV5-1 and TRBJ1-1 provide the parts outside the CDR3, is KAGVTQTPRYLIKTRGQQVTLSCSPISGHRSVSWYQQTPGQGLQFLFEYFSETQRNKGNFPGRFSGRQFSNSRSEMNVSTLELGDSALYLCASSLGQGAATEAFFGQGTRLTVV.

CDR3 sequence (DNA): TGTGCCAGCAGTAATGAGGAGACCCAGTACTTC. It encodes CASSNEETQYF. This chain connects TRBV28 to TRBJ2-5; D call uncertain. V was cut by 5 bases and J by 5 bases, with 6 bases left in between. Germline V CDR1 and CDR2: MDHEN, SYDVKM. The CDR3 extends over 11 amino acids.

The chain employs TRBV7-2 and TRBJ2-7; 12 bases match TRBD2. From germline, CDR1 is SGHTA and CDR2 FQGNSA. This CDR3 is 16 amino acids long. V gave up 3 bases and J gave up 4 bases; unmatched junction bases: 7. The DNA for the CDR3 is TGTGCCAGCAGCTTTTACGTGACTAGCGGGAGTTACGAGCAGTACTTC. Translated: CASSFYVTSGSYEQYF.

The chain carries TRBV28 and TRBJ1-6; TRBD1 aligns across 8 bases. With 6 bases clipped from V and 3 bases from J, the junction kept 4 bases outside the gene matches. The CDR3 sequence is 15 residues long. CDR1 is MDHEN, CDR2 SYDVKM, per germline. CDR3 region: CASRRQGIYNSPLHF. In DNA, the CDR3 is TGTGCCAGCAGGAGACAGGGGATCTATAATTCACCCCTCCACTTT.

The CDR3 nucleotides are TGTGCCAGCAGTTTAATTGTGAGTACTGGGGCCAACGTCCTGACTTTC. It translates to CASSLIVSTGANVLTF. The chain couples TRBV27 to TRBJ2-6; D uncertain. V lost 2 bases and J lost 2, with 10 bases in between. The CDR3 runs 16 residues. Per germline, CDR1 MNHEY and CDR2 SMNVEV (reference sequence).

The chain employs TRBV9 and TRBJ2-1; 8 nucleotides agree with TRBD2. The CDR3 runs to 19 residues. V shed 3 bases, J shed 2 bases, and the junction held 16 bases outside the gene matches. Germline V gene data show CDR1 as SGDLS and CDR2 as YYNGEE. The CDR3 sequence is CASSAPPGWREDAYNEQFF. The CDR3 DNA is TGTGCCAGCAGCGCCCCCCCCGGGTGGCGGGAGGACGCCTACAATGAGCAGTTCTTC.

The rearrangement joins TRBV5-1 to TRBJ2-7; D is ambiguous. CDR3 size: 14 residues. Per germline, CDR1 SGHRS and CDR2 YFSETQ. V lost 1 base to trimming and J lost 6 bases, with 14 bases between them. The CDR3: CASSLSPGSGEQYF. The CDR3 nucleotides are TGCGCCAGCAGCTTGTCCCCTGGTTCGGGCGAGCAGTACTTC.

The chain's CDR3 is CASSVDPPSGIFSTDTQYF. The CDR3, as DNA: TGTGCCAGCAGCGTAGACCCGCCTAGCGGGATCTTTAGCACAGATACGCAGTATTTT. The chain couples TRBV9 to TRBJ2-3; TRBD2 agrees at 9 bases. Germline V gives CDR1 SGDLS, CDR2 YYNGEE. The CDR3 extends over 19 amino acids. With 0 bases clipped from V and 0 bases from J, the junction kept 11 bases outside the gene matches.

The J gene is TRBJ2-1, the V gene TRBV6-5; D gene unclear. Trimming took off 10 bases at V and 8 bases at J, with 9 bases between the two ends. The CDR3 loop spans 10 amino acids. The V gene's germline CDR1 is MNHEY and CDR2 SVGAGI. This chain's CDR3 is CANAPDEQFF. For the CDR3, the DNA is TGTGCCAACGCCCCGGATGAGCAGTTCTTC.

This chain connects TRBV7-3 to TRBJ2-7; D might be TRBD1 (5 bases). There are 15 residues in the CDR3. The V end lost 7 bases, the J end lost 2 bases, and 18 bases lay between the germline ends. Germline CDR1 reads SGHTA; CDR2 reads FQGTGA. CDR3 protein: CASKIGAGDTYEQYF. Written as DNA, the CDR3 is TGTGCCAGCAAGATTGGGGCAGGCGATACCTACGAGCAGTACTTC.